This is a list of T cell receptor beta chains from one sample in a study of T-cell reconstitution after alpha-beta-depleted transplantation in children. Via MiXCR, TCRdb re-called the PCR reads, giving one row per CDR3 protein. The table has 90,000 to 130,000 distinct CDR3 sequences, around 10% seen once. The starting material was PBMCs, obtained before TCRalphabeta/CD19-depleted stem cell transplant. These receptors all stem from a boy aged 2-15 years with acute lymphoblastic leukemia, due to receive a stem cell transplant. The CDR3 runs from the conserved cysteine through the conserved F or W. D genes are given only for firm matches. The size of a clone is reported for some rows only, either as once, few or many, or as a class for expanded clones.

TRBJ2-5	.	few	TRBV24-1	CATSARGDGETQYF	TGTGCCACCAGTGCCAGGGGGGACGGGGAGACCCAGTACTTC
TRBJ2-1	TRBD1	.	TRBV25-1	CASSEFEGQGYNEQFF	TGTGCCAGCAGTGAATTTGAGGGACAGGGATACAATGAGCAGTTCTTC
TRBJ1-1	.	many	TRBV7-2	CASRYLAGTEAFF	TGTGCCAGCAGATACCTCGCAGGGACTGAAGCTTTCTTT
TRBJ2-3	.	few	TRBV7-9	CASSLGGGVLADTQYF	TGTGCCAGCAGCTTAGGAGGCGGAGTCCTGGCAGATACGCAGTATTTT
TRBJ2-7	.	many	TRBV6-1	CASSGSGLDYEQYF	TGTGCCAGCAGTGGGTCGGGACTGGACTACGAGCAGTACTTC
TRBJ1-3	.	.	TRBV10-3	CAIGSASSSGNTIYF	TGTGCCATCGGTTCCGCGTCGAGCTCTGGAAACACCATATATTTT
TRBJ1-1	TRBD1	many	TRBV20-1	CSASNRDRGLWTEAFF	TGCAGTGCTAGCAACCGGGACAGGGGATTATGGACTGAAGCTTTCTTT
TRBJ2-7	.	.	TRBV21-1	CASLEGGGTYEQYF	TGTGCCAGCCTCGAGGGGGGGGGGACTTACGAGCAGTACTTC
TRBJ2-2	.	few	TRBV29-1	CSVGEGWNTGELFF	TGCAGCGTTGGTGAGGGATGGAACACCGGGGAGCTGTTTTTT
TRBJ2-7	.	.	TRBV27	CASSPLQAGEQYF	TGTGCCAGCAGTCCGTTACAGGCGGGCGAGCAGTACTTC
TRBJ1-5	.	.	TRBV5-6	CASSFSPHQPQHF	TGTGCCAGCAGCTTTTCCCCTCATCAGCCCCAGCATTTT